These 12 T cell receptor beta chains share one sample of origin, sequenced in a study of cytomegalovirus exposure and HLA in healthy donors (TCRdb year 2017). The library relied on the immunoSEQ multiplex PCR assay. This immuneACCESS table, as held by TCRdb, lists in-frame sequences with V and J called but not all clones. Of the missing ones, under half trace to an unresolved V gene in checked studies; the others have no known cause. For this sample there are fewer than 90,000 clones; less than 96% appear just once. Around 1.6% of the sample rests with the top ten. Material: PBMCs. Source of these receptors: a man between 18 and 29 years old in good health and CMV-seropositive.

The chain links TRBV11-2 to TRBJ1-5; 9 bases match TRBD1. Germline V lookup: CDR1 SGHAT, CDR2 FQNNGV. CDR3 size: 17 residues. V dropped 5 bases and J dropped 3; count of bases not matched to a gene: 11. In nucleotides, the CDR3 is TGTGCCAGCAGCCCCGGGACAGGGTATGAGGACAATCAGCCCCAGCATTTT. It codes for CASSPGTGYEDNQPQHF.

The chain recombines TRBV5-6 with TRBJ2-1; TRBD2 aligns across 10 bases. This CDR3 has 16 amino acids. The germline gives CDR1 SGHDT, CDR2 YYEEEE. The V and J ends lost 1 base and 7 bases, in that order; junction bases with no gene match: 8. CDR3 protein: CASSLLVAGGRNEQFF. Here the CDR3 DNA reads TGTGCCAGCAGCTTGCTGGTAGCGGGAGGACGAAATGAGCAGTTCTTC. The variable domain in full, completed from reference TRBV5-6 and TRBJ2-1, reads DAGVTQSPTHLIKTRGQQVTLRCSPKSGHDTVSWYQQALGQGPQFIFQYYEEEERQRGNFPDRFSGHQFPNYSSELNVNALLLGDSALYLCASSLLVAGGRNEQFFGPGTRLTVL.

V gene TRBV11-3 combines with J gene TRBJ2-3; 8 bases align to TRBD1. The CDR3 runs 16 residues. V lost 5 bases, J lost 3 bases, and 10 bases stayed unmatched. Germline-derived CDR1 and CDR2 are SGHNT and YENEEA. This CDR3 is CASSPGTGSRTDTQYF. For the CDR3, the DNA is TGTGCCAGCAGCCCCGGGACAGGATCTAGAACAGATACGCAGTATTTT.

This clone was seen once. Here the CDR3 DNA reads TGTGCCAGCAGCTTAGGAGAAACTGAAGCTTTCTTT. It yields the protein CASSLGETEAFF. V and J are TRBV7-6 and TRBJ1-1; no clear D gene. The V gene's germline CDR1 is SGHVS and CDR2 FNYEAQ. This CDR3 is built from 12 residues. The V end was cut by 1 base, the J end by 5 bases, with 5 bases between.

CDR3 in amino acids: CASNPGIAGDLNTGELFF. The CDR3 DNA is TGTGCCAGCAATCCAGGGATAGCGGGAGATTTGAACACCGGGGAGCTGTTTTTT. The V and J genes are TRBV27 and TRBJ2-2, with 9 bases matching TRBD2. The germline V gene has CDR1 MNHEY and CDR2 SMNVEV (reference sequence). V trimming: 7 bases; J trimming: 1 base; junction bases outside the gene matches: 13. This CDR3 region has 18 residues.

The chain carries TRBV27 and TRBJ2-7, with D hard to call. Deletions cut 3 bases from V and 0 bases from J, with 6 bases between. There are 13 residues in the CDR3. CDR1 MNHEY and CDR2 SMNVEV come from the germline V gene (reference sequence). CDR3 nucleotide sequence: TGTGCCAGCAGTTTTGCGGCCTCCTACGAGCAGTACTTC. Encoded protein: CASSFAASYEQYF.

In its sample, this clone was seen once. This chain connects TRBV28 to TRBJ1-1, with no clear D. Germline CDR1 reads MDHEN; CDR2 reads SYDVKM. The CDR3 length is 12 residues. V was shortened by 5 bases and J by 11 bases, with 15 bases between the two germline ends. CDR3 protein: CASSPPRLWAFF. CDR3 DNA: TGTGCCAGCAGTCCACCCAGGCTTTGGGCTTTCTTT.

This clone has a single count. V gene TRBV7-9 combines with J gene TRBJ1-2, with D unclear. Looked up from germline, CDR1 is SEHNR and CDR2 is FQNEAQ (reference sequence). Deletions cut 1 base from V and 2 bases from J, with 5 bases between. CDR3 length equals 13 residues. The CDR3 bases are TGTGCCAGCAGCTTAGGGGCCAACTATGGCTACACCTTC. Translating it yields CASSLGANYGYTF.

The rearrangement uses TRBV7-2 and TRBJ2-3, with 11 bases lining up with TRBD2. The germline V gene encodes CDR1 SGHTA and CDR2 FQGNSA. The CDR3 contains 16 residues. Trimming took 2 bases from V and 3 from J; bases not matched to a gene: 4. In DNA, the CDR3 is TGTGCCAGCAGCTTACTGACTAGCGGGACGACAGATACGCAGTATTTT. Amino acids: CASSLLTSGTTDTQYF.

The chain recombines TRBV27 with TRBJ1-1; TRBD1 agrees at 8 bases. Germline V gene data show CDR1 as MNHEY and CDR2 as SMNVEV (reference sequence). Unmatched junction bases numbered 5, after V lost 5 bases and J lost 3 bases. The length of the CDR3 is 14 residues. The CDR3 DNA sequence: TGTGCCAGCAGTCCGGGACAGGCGGACACTGAAGCTTTCTTT. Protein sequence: CASSPGQADTEAFF.

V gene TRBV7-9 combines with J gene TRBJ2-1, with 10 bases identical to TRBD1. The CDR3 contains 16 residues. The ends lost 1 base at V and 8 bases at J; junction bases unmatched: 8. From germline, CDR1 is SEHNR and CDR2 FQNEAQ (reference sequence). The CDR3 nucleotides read TGTGCCAGCAGCTTAGTATTGGGGACAGGGGTCCATGAGCAGTTCTTC. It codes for CASSLVLGTGVHEQFF.

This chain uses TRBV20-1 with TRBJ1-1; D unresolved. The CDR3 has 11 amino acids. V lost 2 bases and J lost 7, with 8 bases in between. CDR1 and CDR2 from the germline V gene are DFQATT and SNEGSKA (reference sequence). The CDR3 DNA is TGCAGTGCTAGACTACAGTTTGAAGCTTTCTTT. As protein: CSARLQFEAFF.